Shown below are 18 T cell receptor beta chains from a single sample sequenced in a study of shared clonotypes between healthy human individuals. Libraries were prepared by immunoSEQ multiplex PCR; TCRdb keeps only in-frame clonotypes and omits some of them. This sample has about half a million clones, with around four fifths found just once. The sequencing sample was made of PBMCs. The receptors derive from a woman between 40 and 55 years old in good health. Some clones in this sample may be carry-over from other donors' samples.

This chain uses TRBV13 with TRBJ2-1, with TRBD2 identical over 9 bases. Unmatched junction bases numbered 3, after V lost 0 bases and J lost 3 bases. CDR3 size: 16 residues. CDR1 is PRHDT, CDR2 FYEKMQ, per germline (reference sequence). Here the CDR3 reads CASSLGRREGYNEQFF. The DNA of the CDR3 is TGTGCCAGCAGCTTAGGTCGGCGGGAGGGCTACAATGAGCAGTTCTTC. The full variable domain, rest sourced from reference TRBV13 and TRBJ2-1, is AAGVIQSPRHLIKEKRETATLKCYPIPRHDTVYWYQQGPGQDPQFLISFYEKMQSDKGSIPDRFSAQQFSDYHSELNMSSLELGDSALYFCASSLGRREGYNEQFFGPGTRLTVL.

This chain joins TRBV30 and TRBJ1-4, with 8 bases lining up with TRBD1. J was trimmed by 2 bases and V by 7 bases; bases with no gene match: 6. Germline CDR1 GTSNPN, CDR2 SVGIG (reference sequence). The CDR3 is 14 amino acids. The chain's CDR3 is CAFRGLLTNEKLFF. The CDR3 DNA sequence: TGTGCCTTCAGGGGGCTTTTGACTAATGAAAAACTGTTTTTT.

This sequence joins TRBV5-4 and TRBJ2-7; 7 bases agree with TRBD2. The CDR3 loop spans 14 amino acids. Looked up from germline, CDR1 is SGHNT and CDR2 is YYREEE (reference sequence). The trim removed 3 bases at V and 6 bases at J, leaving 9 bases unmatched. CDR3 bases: TGTGCCAGCAGCTCCCGGGACTATTCATCCGAGCAGTACTTC. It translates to CASSSRDYSSEQYF.

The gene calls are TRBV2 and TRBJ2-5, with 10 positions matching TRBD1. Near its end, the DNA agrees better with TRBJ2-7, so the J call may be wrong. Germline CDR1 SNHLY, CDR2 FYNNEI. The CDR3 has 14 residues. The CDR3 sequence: CASSLRTGGYEQYF. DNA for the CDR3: TGTGCCAGCAGTCTCCGGACAGGGGGCTACGAGCAGTACTTC.

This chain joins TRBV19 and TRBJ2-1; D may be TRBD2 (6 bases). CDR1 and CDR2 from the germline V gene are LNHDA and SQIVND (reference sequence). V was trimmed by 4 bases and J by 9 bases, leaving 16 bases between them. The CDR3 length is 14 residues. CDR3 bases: TGTGCCAGTAGTAACCCCAGGTTGGGGGGTGAGCAGTTCTTC. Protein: CASSNPRLGGEQFF.

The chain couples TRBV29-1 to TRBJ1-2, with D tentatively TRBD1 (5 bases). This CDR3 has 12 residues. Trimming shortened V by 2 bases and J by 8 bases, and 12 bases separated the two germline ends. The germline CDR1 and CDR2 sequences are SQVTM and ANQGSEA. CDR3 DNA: TGCAGCGTTGAACCACAGGTTTTGGGCTACACCTTC. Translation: CSVEPQVLGYTF.

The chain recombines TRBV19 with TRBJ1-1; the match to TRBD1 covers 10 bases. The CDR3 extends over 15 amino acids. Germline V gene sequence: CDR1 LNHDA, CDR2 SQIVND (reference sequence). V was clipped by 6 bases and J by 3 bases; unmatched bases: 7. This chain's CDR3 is CASSRQGARYTEAFF. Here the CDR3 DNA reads TGTGCCAGTAGCAGACAGGGGGCGAGGTACACTGAAGCTTTCTTT.

DNA for the CDR3: TGTGCCAGCTATAGAGTATCCAATCCCTACGAGCAGTACTTC. Translating it yields CASYRVSNPYEQYF. The genes are TRBV28 and TRBJ2-7; D is unclear. Trimming left V 8 bases short and J 2 bases short, with 16 bases between. Looked up from germline, CDR1 is MDHEN and CDR2 is SYDVKM. The CDR3 is 14 amino acids.

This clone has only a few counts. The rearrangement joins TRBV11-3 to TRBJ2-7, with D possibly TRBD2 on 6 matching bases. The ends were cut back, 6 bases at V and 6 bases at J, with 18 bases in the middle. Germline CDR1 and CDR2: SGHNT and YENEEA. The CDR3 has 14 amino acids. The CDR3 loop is CASSSGTLVGEQYF. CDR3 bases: TGTGCCAGCAGTTCCGGGACTCTCGTCGGCGAGCAGTACTTC.

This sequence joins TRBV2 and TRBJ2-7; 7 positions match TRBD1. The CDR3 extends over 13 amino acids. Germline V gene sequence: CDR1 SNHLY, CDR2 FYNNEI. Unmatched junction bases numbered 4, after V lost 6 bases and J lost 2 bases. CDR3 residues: CASRGTETYEQYF. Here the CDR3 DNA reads TGTGCCAGCAGGGGGACAGAGACCTACGAGCAGTACTTC.

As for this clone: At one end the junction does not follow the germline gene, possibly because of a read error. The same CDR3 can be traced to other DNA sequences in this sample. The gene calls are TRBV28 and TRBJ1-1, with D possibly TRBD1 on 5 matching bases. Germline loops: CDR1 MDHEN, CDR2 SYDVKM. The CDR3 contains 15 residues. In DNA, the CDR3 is TGCGCCAGCAGTTTGGGGCCCCGGCGGAACACTGAAGCTTTCTTT. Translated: CASSLGPRRNTEAFF.

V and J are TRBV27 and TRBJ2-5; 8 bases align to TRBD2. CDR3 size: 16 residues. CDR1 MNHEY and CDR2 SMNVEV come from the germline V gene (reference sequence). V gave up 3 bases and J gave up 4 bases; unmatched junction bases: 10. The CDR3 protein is CASSFGSGRAGETQYF. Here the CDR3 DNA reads TGTGCCAGCAGTTTCGGATCCGGGAGGGCTGGAGAGACCCAGTACTTC.

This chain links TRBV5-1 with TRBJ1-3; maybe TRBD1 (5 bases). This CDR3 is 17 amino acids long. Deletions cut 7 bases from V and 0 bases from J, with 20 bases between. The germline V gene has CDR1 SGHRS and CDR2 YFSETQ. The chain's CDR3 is CASASGQGADSGNTIYF. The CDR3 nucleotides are TGCGCCAGCGCCTCTGGTCAGGGAGCGGACTCTGGAAACACCATATATTTT.

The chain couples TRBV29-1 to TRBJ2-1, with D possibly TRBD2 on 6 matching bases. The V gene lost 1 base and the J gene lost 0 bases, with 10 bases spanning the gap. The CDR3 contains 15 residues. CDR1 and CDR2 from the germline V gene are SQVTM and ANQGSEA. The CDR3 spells CSVEGGESSYNEQFF. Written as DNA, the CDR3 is TGCAGCGTTGAAGGCGGGGAGAGCTCCTACAATGAGCAGTTCTTC.

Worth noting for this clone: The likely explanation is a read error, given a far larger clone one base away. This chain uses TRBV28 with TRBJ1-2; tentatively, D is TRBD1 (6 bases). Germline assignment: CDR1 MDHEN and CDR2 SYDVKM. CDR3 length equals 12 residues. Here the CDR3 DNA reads TGTGCCGGCAGGGCAGGGGACTATGGCTACACCTTC. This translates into CAGRAGDYGYTF.

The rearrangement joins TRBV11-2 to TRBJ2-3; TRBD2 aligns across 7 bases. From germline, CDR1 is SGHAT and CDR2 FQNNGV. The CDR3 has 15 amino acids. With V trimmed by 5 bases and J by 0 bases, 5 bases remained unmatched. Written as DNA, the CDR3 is TGTGCCAGCAGCGCAGCGGGAACTAGCACAGATACGCAGTATTTT. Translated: CASSAAGTSTDTQYF.

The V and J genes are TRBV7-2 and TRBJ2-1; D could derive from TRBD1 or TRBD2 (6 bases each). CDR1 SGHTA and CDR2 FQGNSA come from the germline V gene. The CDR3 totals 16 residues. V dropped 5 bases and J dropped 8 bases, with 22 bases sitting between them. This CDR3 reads CASSNPGTKAGDEQFF. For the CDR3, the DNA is TGTGCCAGCAGCAACCCCGGGACAAAAGCGGGCGATGAGCAGTTCTTC. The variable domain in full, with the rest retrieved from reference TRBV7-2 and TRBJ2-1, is GAGVSQSPSNKVTEKGKDVELRCDPISGHTALYWYRQSLGQGLEFLIYFQGNSAPDKSGLPSDRFSAERTGGSVSTLTIQRTQQEDSAVYLCASSNPGTKAGDEQFFGPGTRLTVL.

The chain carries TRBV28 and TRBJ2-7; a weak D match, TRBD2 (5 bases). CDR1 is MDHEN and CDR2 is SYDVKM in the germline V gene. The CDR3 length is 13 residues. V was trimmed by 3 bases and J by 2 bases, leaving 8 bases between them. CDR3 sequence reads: CASSFPSTYEQYF. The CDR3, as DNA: TGTGCCAGCAGTTTCCCTAGCACCTACGAGCAGTACTTC. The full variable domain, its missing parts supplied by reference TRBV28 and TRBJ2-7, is DVKVTQSSRYLVKRTGEKVFLECVQDMDHENMFWYRQDPGLGLRLIYFSYDVKMKEKGDIPEGYSVSREKKERFSLILESASTNQTSMYLCASSFPSTYEQYFGPGTRLTVT.